This T cell receptor beta chain emerged from a study of T cells after yellow fever vaccination (dated by TCRdb to about 2019). Turning to the overall study: Libraries from fractions with low cell numbers were prepared with the SMART-Seq v4 Ultra Low Input RNA kit. Bulk TCR alpha and beta repertoires were sequenced longitudinally to track T-cell clones before and after primary and booster YFV17D yellow fever vaccination. Two healthy male donors made up the cohort, one aged 18 to 29 years and the other aged 30 to 40 years. Blood was drawn at multiple timepoints before and after primary and secondary immunization, with bulk PBMC replicates and cell subsets isolated.

TCR cDNA was synthesized by 5'RACE template switching, which introduced a universal primer site and unique molecular identifiers. cDNA synthesis was primed from both the TCR alpha and TCR beta constant segments. Libraries were amplified in two PCR steps, with sample barcodes and sequencing adapters added in the second step. Sequencing of libraries was done on Illumina HiSeq 2500 (2x100 bp) or NovaSeq (2x150 bp). For the original study's pipeline: Demultiplexing of reads and collapsing into UMI consensus sequences were performed with MIGEC, and V(D)J alignment was carried out with MiXCR. Clonotypes responding to the vaccine were identified with edgeR on replicate PBMC samples, with the criteria of FDR below 0.01 and a log2 fold change above 5 up to day 15. Bulk clonotypes were assigned CD4 or CD8 identity according to which sequenced CD4 or CD8 repertoire held them at higher abundance. In TCRdb, the public reads were trimmed at Q25 with fastp and aligned with MiXCR, with productive beta chains retained. Here each entry gathers all rows of one CDR3 protein and keeps the most common genes and DNA. The V and J calls come from TCRdb's annotation, not from the publication. The sample contains roughly 74,000 distinct CDR3 sequences, more than 5.5% of them found a single time. The ten largest make up roughly 35% of the sample.

The sample's treatment or condition label, decoded: live attenuated yellow fever vaccine strain. A standard Ficoll-Paque protocol was used to isolate PBMCs from peripheral blood. Dynabeads CD4 and CD8 positive selection kits were used to isolate the CD4 and CD8 T-cell fractions. RNA was extracted with TriZol from bulk PBMCs, CD4 and CD8 fractions, and dextramer-positive and dextramer-negative fractions. From cysteine to phenylalanine, the CDR3 is 15 amino acids long. The DNA shown is the 45-base CDR3, in frame from base 1. The germline V gene (reference sequence) specifies MNHEY as CDR1 and SMNVEV as CDR2. V is shortened by 4 bases, J by 5 bases, and the region joining them spans 17 bases. The research as a whole found: After the booster, most of the clones that had expanded following primary vaccination were detected again (almost 98% of CD4 and 80% to 90% of CD8), which suggests that memory was broadly maintained. A small fraction of clonotypes appeared in both the CD4 and CD8 compartments, likely as a result of convergent recombination. Because the study included only a couple of donors, the extent to which the findings can be generalized is limited. Because abundant contaminating clonotypes from the bulk population could be contained in FACS-sorted repertoires, computational filtering was required. Compared with the primary T-cell response, the secondary T-cell response was weaker but faster, peaking on day 5 rather than day 15.

The table lists this clonotype with many counts. No cognate antigen has been identified for it. No much larger clone exists at a distance of one base, and base qualities are not known. The sequencing here drew on CD8+ T cells sorted from PBMCs, taken 4 to 5 days after the first yellow fever vaccination. The sequence was collected from a man in his late teens or twenties who received the YFV17D yellow fever vaccine. This receptor chain uses TRBV27 and TRBJ1-1; no confident D gene assignment can be made. The CDR3 protein is CASSYSGSGGTEAFF. The DNA is as follows: TGTGCCAGCAGTTACTCGGGTTCGGGCGGTACTGAAGCTTTCTTT.